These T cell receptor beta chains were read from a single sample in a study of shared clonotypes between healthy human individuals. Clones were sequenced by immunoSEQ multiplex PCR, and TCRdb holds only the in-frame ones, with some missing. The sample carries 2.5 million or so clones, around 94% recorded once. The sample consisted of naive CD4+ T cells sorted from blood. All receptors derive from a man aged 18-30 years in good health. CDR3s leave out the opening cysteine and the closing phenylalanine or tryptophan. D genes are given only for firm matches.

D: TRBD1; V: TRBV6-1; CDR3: ASSRQGFSEKLF
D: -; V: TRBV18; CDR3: ASSRGTPNDSPLH
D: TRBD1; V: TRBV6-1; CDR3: ASSVNRGRGYT
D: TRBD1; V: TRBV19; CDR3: ASSPGQNNEKLF
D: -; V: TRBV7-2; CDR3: ASSLVAGGAYPYEQY
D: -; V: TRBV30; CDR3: AWAEAPYEQY
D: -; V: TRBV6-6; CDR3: ASSYAADEQY
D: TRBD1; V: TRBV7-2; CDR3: ASMRTGGSTDTQY
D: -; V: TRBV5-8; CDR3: ASSLRIEQF
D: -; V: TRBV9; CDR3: ASSVEAGPQY
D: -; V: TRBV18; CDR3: ASSPPGVADSPLH
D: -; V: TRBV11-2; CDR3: ASSSLTGEGHTGELF
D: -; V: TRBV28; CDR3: ASRDYREGNYGYT
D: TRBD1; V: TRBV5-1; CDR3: ASTPGQGDREAF
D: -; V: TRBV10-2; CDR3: ASSEGVSAKDTQY
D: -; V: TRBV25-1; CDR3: ASSTGGNQPQH
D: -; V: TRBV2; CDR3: ASSEEQINQPQH
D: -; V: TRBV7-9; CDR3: ASSLRTLDGYT
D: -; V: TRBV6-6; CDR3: ASSYEQNTEAF
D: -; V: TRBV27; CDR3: ASSLLGEATNEKLF